Listed below are T cell receptor beta chains from one sample, sequenced in a study of regulatory T cells in long-lasting Graves disease. TCRdb independently ran MiXCR on the multiplex PCR reads; one entry per CDR3 protein. Found here are under 800,000 distinct CDR3 sequences, roughly 15% of them singletons; the top ten hold more than 15%. These sequences were also reported in another study, on T cells in Graves' hyperthyroidism and ophthalmopathy.

The specimen comprised peripheral blood mononuclear cells (PBMCs), sampled at new diagnosis, from a patient treated with antithyroid drugs. The receptors originated from a woman in her thirties with Graves disease. CDR3s include the opening cysteine and the closing phenylalanine or tryptophan. The D gene is left open where the match is weak. Some rows mark clone size as missing; the rest say once, few, many or name a class of expanded clone.

TRBJ1-1 TRBV27 TRBD1 many TGTGCCAGCAGTTTACGGCACAGGGGCGCTGAAGCTTTCTTT CASSLRHRGAEAFF
TRBJ2-7 TRBV27 - many TGTGCCAGCAGTTCCCCATCGGGCGGGGCCCACTACGAGCAGTACTTC CASSSPSGGAHYEQYF
TRBJ1-5 TRBV6-1 - many TGTGCCAGCCAAAAAGAGGGTGCGGGCAATCAGCCCCAGCATTTT CASQKEGAGNQPQHF
TRBJ2-3 TRBV4-1 TRBD2 - TGCGCCAGCAGCCCTAACGCACTAGCGGGGACAGATACGCAGTATTTT CASSPNALAGTDTQYF
TRBJ1-2 TRBV3-1 - many TGTGCCAGCAGCCAAGGGGGGGGAGGCTACACCTTC CASSQGGGGYTF
TRBJ2-7 TRBV2 - - TGTGCCAGCAGTGCCATTGAAGGTGGTGGATCCTACGAGCAGTACTTC CASSAIEGGGSYEQYF
TRBJ2-3 TRBV20-1 TRBD2 many TGCAGTGCTCTGGGACTAGCGGGAGGGATCACAGATACGCAGTATTTT CSALGLAGGITDTQYF
TRBJ2-6 TRBV12-3/TRBV12-4 - many TGTGCCAGCAGTTTAGGGCAGCCTGGGGCCAACGTCCTGACTTTC CASSLGQPGANVLTF
TRBJ1-5 TRBV19 - - TGTGCCAGTAGCGTCGGGCCGAGCGGGATCCAGCCCCAGCATTTT CASSVGPSGIQPQHF
TRBJ2-3 TRBV11-3 TRBD1 - TGTGCCAGCAGCTCAAGGACAGGGGGAAAATCGGATACGCAGTATTTT CASSSRTGGKSDTQYF
TRBJ2-7 TRBV5-1 - many TGCGCCAGCAGCTTGGGTCTAGGGCGTTACCGGTCAGGGACCTACGAGCAGTACTTC CASSLGLGRYRSGTYEQYF
TRBJ1-1 TRBV15 - many TGTGCCACCAGCAGAGATCAGGTCGCGAACACTGAAGCTTTCTTT CATSRDQVANTEAFF
TRBJ1-5 TRBV27 - - TGTGCCAGCGGGAGCACGGGACATGACAGTCAGCCCCAGCATTTT CASGSTGHDSQPQHF
TRBJ1-2 TRBV12-3/TRBV12-4 - many TGTGCCAGCAGGGAAAGTAGCCGGGGCTACACCTTC CASRESSRGYTF
TRBJ2-6 TRBV5-1 - - TGCGCCAGCAGTCCCCCTAGCACTCTCTCTGGGGCCAACGTCCTGACTTTC CASSPPSTLSGANVLTF
TRBJ2-3 TRBV27 - - TGTGCCAGCAGTAGGCTCGGTACAGATACGCAGTATTTT CASSRLGTDTQYF
TRBJ1-1 TRBV30 - many TGTGCCTGGATTTGGACAGCCAAAAACACTGAAGCTTTCTTT CAWIWTAKNTEAFF
TRBJ2-6 TRBV20-1 TRBD1 few TGCAGTGCTAGGGGGACAGGGCCAGAGGGGGCCAACGTCCTGACTTTC CSARGTGPEGANVLTF
TRBJ2-1 TRBV9 - - TGTGCCAGCAGCGTAGTGCTAGCTCCAAACAACAATGAGCAGTTCTTC CASSVVLAPNNNEQFF
TRBJ1-2 TRBV7-9 - many TGTGCCAGCAGCTTGGACTACACCTTC CASSLDYTF
TRBJ1-1 TRBV29-1 - many TGCAGCGCCCAACGGTGGGGGACTGAAGCTTTCTTT CSAQRWGTEAFF
TRBJ2-7 TRBV27 TRBD1 few TGTGCCAGCAGTATGACCCCGGGACAGCTCTACGAGCAGTACTTC CASSMTPGQLYEQYF
TRBJ2-1 TRBV12-3/TRBV12-4 TRBD2 many TGTGCCAGCTGTGGGAGTAGGACTAGCGGGAATTGGTTGGTTTACAATGAGCAGTTCTTC CASCGSRTSGNWLVYNEQFF
TRBJ2-5 TRBV20-1 - - TGCAGTGCTAGCGGGCTACAAGAGACCCAGTACTTC CSASGLQETQYF
TRBJ2-3 TRBV5-1 TRBD1 - TGCGCCAGCAGCTTACTATTCGGACAGGGGTTAGAGGATACGCAGTATTTT CASSLLFGQGLEDTQYF
TRBJ2-7 TRBV28 - - TGTGCCAGCAGCCCGACGGCCACCGCCTACGAGCAGTACTTC CASSPTATAYEQYF
TRBJ2-1 TRBV7-3 TRBD1 many TGTGCCAGCAGCTTAACTTTTGTAGGTTCGCGGACAGGGGGCCGGTACAATGAGCAGTTCTTC CASSLTFVGSRTGGRYNEQFF
TRBJ1-5 TRBV7-9 - many TGTGCCAGCAGCTTAGGGTCAGGGTTGTCGGGGCAGCCCCAGCATTTT CASSLGSGLSGQPQHF
TRBJ2-2 TRBV28 - many TGTGCCAGCAAGGCCCGAGGGAACACCGGGGAGCTGTTTTTT CASKARGNTGELFF
TRBJ1-5 TRBV7-2 - many TGTGCCAGCAGCTTGGGATGGACAGCCGGCAATCAGCCCCAGCATTTT CASSLGWTAGNQPQHF
TRBJ1-5 TRBV27 - many TGTGCCAGCAAGGGACATACAAATCAGCCCCAGCATTTT CASKGHTNQPQHF
TRBJ1-1 TRBV3-1 TRBD1 many TGTGCCAGCAGCCCAAGGGCCGTGGACAGGGTCCTTAGATTT CASSPRAVDRVLRF
TRBJ2-3 TRBV9 - few TGTGCCAGCAGCGTAGGTGTTACGGGCACAGATACGCAGTATTTT CASSVGVTGTDTQYF
TRBJ1-2 TRBV12-3/TRBV12-4 TRBD1 many TGTGCCAGCGCGACCGGGACAGGGGCCTATGGCTACACCTTC CASATGTGAYGYTF
TRBJ2-1 TRBV6-1 - many TGTGCCAGCAGACCACGCCCCTCCTCAGGCTACAATGAGCAGTTCTTC CASRPRPSSGYNEQFF
TRBJ2-1 TRBV7-3 - few TGTGCCAGCAGCCATGGGGGGGTCAGGGGAAGAGATGAGCAGTTCTTC CASSHGGVRGRDEQFF
TRBJ2-7 TRBV15 - few TGTGCCACCAGCAGACCCGCTGCCGGTCGACGCTACGAGCAGTACTTC CATSRPAAGRRYEQYF
TRBJ2-7 TRBV7-2 - - TGTGCCAGCAGCTTAAGGGGACGCCGTACGGGGGAGCAGTACTTC CASSLRGRRTGEQYF
TRBJ2-5 TRBV6-1 - few TGTGCCAGCAGTGATAATTTAGAGACCCAGTACTTC CASSDNLETQYF
TRBJ1-1 TRBV7-9 - many TGTGCCAGCATCGGAGGGGGGCTGGCTTTCTTT CASIGGGLAFF
TRBJ2-2 TRBV9 - - TGTGCCAGCACACAAGCGCCCAACACCGGGGAGCTGTTTTTT CASTQAPNTGELFF
TRBJ2-1 TRBV20-1 - few TGCAGTGCCGCGCGGGAACGGGGTGAGCAGTTCTTC CSAARERGEQFF
TRBJ2-5 TRBV5-6 TRBD2 - TGTGCCAGCAGCTCGACAGGGCTAGCGGGAGGGTACCAAGAGACCCAGTACTTC CASSSTGLAGGYQETQYF
TRBJ2-4 TRBV27 - - TGTGCCAGCAGTTCGGACAGGGAGGGTTCGGTTCAGTACTTC CASSSDREGSVQYF
TRBJ2-3 TRBV30 TRBD2 few TGTGCCTGGAGTGGAGGTGCGGGAGGATCCACAGATACGCAGTATTTT CAWSGGAGGSTDTQYF
TRBJ1-1 TRBV20-1 - many TGCAGTGCTAGACCCCCGGGCCAAGGGAACACTGAAGCTTTCTTT CSARPPGQGNTEAFF
TRBJ2-3 TRBV19 - - TGTGCCAGCAAGGCGGGGTATAGCACAGATACGCAGTATTTT CASKAGYSTDTQYF